These 8 T cell receptor beta chains were all obtained from the same sample, sequenced in a study of beta chain features in type 1 diabetes. Expressed TCRB transcripts were sequenced because the isolated RNA had all been reverse transcribed beforehand. Clones were sequenced by immunoSEQ multiplex PCR, and TCRdb holds only the in-frame ones, with some missing. In the table there are hundreds of thousands of clones, around 65% of which are singletons. Sample: naive CD4+ T cells from blood. These receptors originate from a man aged 25 to 40 in good health.

This clone has just one count. Here the CDR3 DNA reads TGTGCCAGCAGTTATGGGGGACAGGACAATGAGCAGTTCTTC. Its protein is CASSYGGQDNEQFF. The chain uses TRBV6-5 and TRBJ2-1; 8 positions match TRBD1. This CDR3 comprises 14 residues. The V segment lost 3 bases and the J segment 5 bases; nucleotides outside the gene matches: 3. The V gene's germline CDR1 is MNHEY and CDR2 SVGAGI.

The V and J genes are TRBV7-9 and TRBJ2-3; D not resolved. This CDR3 contains 13 residues. Germline V gene lookup returns CDR1 SEHNR and CDR2 FQNEAQ (reference sequence). Trimming shortened V by 1 base and J by 0 bases, and 2 bases separated the two germline ends. The CDR3 DNA follows: TGTGCCAGCAGCTTAGACAGCACAGATACGCAGTATTTT. Protein sequence: CASSLDSTDTQYF.

The CDR3 here is CASSQEGSPLHF. DNA for the CDR3: TGTGCCAGCAGCCAAGAGGGTTCACCCCTCCACTTT. This sequence joins TRBV4-2 and TRBJ1-6; D remains ambiguous. Germline V gene data show CDR1 as LGHNA and CDR2 as YNFKEQ. Between the trimmed V and J ends, which lost 0 bases and 9 bases, there was a span of 3 bases. This CDR3 comprises 12 residues.

The chain uses TRBV7-2 and TRBJ2-7; possibly TRBD2 for D (6 bases). This CDR3 has 14 amino acids. Trimming took off 5 bases at V and 4 bases at J, with 15 bases between the two ends. Germline CDR1 SGHTA, CDR2 FQGNSA. CDR3 loop: CASSRGADRYEQYF. DNA of the CDR3: TGTGCCAGCAGCCGCGGGGCCGATCGGTACGAGCAGTACTTC.

The chain carries TRBV7-9 and TRBJ2-5; tentatively, D is TRBD2 (5 bases). Germline-derived CDR1 and CDR2 are SEHNR and FQNEAQ (reference sequence). The CDR3 covers 13 residues. Trimming shortened V by 7 bases and J by 5 bases, and 14 bases separated the two germline ends. The CDR3 sequence: CASTERVGETQYF. The CDR3 DNA reads as TGTGCCAGCACCGAGAGGGTCGGGGAGACCCAGTACTTC. Full variable domain (outside the CDR3, taken from reference TRBV7-9 and TRBJ2-5): DTGVSQNPRHKITKRGQNVTFRCDPISEHNRLYWYRQTLGQGPEFLTYFQNEAQLEKSRLLSDRFSAERPKGSFSTLEIQRTEQGDSAMYLCASTERVGETQYFGPGTRLLVL.

This sequence joins TRBV14 and TRBJ2-3, with D possibly TRBD1 on 6 matching bases. V was shortened by 0 bases and J by 3 bases, with 10 bases between the two germline ends. The CDR3 has 15 amino acids. CDR1 and CDR2 from the germline V gene are SGHDN and FVKESK. The CDR3 DNA reads as TGTGCCAGCAGCCAAGACAGGGGTGGAACAGATACGCAGTATTTT. Protein sequence: CASSQDRGGTDTQYF.

A note on this clone: The same CDR3 also results from other DNA sequences found in this sample. V is TRBV29-1 and J is TRBJ1-1, with D uncertain. The CDR3 contains 14 residues. CDR1 and CDR2 from the germline V gene are SQVTM and ANQGSEA. V shed 5 bases and J shed 2 bases, with 15 bases lying between them. CDR3 bases: TGCAGCGTTCGTGGGTTGCGTGTAAACACTGAAGCTTTCTTT. This sequence encodes CSVRGLRVNTEAFF.

In this sample, this clone turned up a few times. Because the CDR3's place on the DNA is in doubt, the DNA is left out and the CDR3 is given as listed by TCRdb. The genes are TRBV29-1 and TRBJ2-1; TRBD2 is the table's D call and was not checked against the DNA. CDR1 and CDR2 (germline): SQVTM, ANQGSEA. The length of the CDR3 is 15 amino acids, counting both ends. CDR3 sequence: CSVVGSGSLQGWEFF.